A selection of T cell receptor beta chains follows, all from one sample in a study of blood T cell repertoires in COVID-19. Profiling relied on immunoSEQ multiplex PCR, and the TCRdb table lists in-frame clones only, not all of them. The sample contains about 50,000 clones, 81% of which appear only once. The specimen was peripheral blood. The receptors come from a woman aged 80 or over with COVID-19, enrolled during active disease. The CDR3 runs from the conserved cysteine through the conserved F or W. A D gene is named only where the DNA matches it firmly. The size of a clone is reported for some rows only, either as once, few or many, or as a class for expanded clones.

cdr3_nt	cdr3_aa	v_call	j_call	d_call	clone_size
TGTGCCAGCAGAAATCCAATAGACATTCAGTACTTC	CASRNPIDIQYF	TRBV6-6	TRBJ2-4	-	-
TGTGCCACCAGTGCCTCTAAGTGGGAGGGTCCTAATGAGCAGTTCTTC	CATSASKWEGPNEQFF	TRBV24-1	TRBJ2-1	TRBD2	-
TGTGCCAGTAGTTTTCTAGCGGGAGGTGAGCAGTTCTTC	CASSFLAGGEQFF	TRBV19	TRBJ2-1	TRBD2	few
TGTGCCAGTAGTATAAAAGGAACAGGGGGTGCGAACACTGAAGCTTTCTTT	CASSIKGTGGANTEAFF	TRBV19	TRBJ1-1	TRBD1	-
TGTGCCAGCAGTGAATCCCTTCTAGCGGCATACGAGCAGTACTTC	CASSESLLAAYEQYF	TRBV2	TRBJ2-7	TRBD2	few
TGTGCCAGCAGCCAAGAGCGATCACGAGATACGCAGTATTTT	CASSQERSRDTQYF	TRBV4-2	TRBJ2-3	-	-
TGTGCCATCAGTGTAGAGGGGGCAGGGGCTTTCTTT	CAISVEGAGAFF	TRBV10-3	TRBJ1-1	TRBD1	-
TGTGCCAGTAGTATCGTATTTGCGGGAGAGCAGTTCTTC	CASSIVFAGEQFF	TRBV19	TRBJ2-1	-	-
TGTGCCTGGAGTTTCCTAGCGACCGGGGAGCTGTTTTTT	CAWSFLATGELFF	TRBV30	TRBJ2-2	-	-
TGTGCCAGCAGTGTTGTGCCCCAGTTAAATGAAAAACTGTTTTTT	CASSVVPQLNEKLFF	TRBV28	TRBJ1-4	-	-
TGCAGCGGGCAGGGACAGGGAAACTATGGCTACACCTTC	CSGQGQGNYGYTF	TRBV29-1	TRBJ1-2	TRBD1	-
TGCGCCAGCAGCCAAGATCCCGGGGGGCGCTCCTACGAGCAGTACTTC	CASSQDPGGRSYEQYF	TRBV4-1	TRBJ2-7	-	-
TGTGCCAGCAGCTTTCGCGGGAACACCGGGGAGCTGTTTTTT	CASSFRGNTGELFF	TRBV7-9	TRBJ2-2	-	-
TGTGCCAGCAGCTTGGACCCGGGGGTGAACACTGAAGCTTTCTTT	CASSLDPGVNTEAFF	TRBV5-5	TRBJ1-1	-	-
TGTGCCAGCAGCCGTCGAGGGAGCTCCTATAATTCACCCCTCCACTTT	CASSRRGSSYNSPLHF	TRBV7-9	TRBJ1-6	-	medium-sized
TGTGCCAGCACCCACGGGAGCTCTGGGGCCAACGTCCTGACTTTC	CASTHGSSGANVLTF	TRBV27	TRBJ2-6	-	-
TGTGCCAGCAGTTCCGGACAGGGGGTAAAGCATTTT	CASSSGQGVKHF	TRBV12-3/TRBV12-4	TRBJ1-5	TRBD1	-
TGCGCCAGTTGGACTAGCGGGAGAGATGAGCAGTTCTTC	CASWTSGRDEQFF	TRBV5-1	TRBJ2-1	TRBD2	-
TGCAGCGTCCCACGGGTGGCAGCGGCTGGATTAGATGGCTACACCTTC	CSVPRVAAAGLDGYTF	TRBV29-1	TRBJ1-2	-	-
TGTGCCAGTAGGCCACGCCCGGGACTAGCGGCGGGTATCGACAATGAGCAGTTCTTC	CASRPRPGLAAGIDNEQFF	TRBV19	TRBJ2-1	TRBD2	-
TGTGCCAGCTCACCACCCAGGGGAGAAGAGACCCAGTACTTC	CASSPPRGEETQYF	TRBV18	TRBJ2-5	-	-
TGTGCCAGCAGCCAGGACAGAGGAGGAAAACTGTTTTTT	CASSQDRGGKLFF	TRBV12-3/TRBV12-4	TRBJ1-4	-	-
TGTGCCTGGAGCCCGGGACAGGGGCAAGAGACCCAGTACTTC	CAWSPGQGQETQYF	TRBV30	TRBJ2-5	TRBD1	-
TGTGCCAGTAACTTCCAGACAGGATATAGCAATCAGCCCCAGCATTTT	CASNFQTGYSNQPQHF	TRBV19	TRBJ1-5	-	-
TGTGCCAGCAGCTGGCGGGGTGGGAAGGGAGGAAGAACTGAAGCTTTCTTT	CASSWRGGKGGRTEAFF	TRBV5-6	TRBJ1-1	-	once
TGTGCCAGCAGCTTATTGTCCCACGGGGTGGCCGTATCCTACGAGCAGTACTTC	CASSLLSHGVAVSYEQYF	TRBV7-9	TRBJ2-7	-	-
TGTGCCAGCAGCCAAGATCTTGTTGTCAGGGGCGGCAATCAGCCCCAGCATTTT	CASSQDLVVRGGNQPQHF	TRBV3-1/TRBV3-2	TRBJ1-5	-	-
TGTGCCAGCAGCGCCCTAGCGGGAGTCGATGAGCAGTTCTTC	CASSALAGVDEQFF	TRBV7-8	TRBJ2-1	TRBD2	-
TGCAGCGTTGGGAGAGATCGCAATCAGCCCCAGCATTTT	CSVGRDRNQPQHF	TRBV29-1	TRBJ1-5	-	-
TGTGCCAGCAGTTTATTCCTGGCCAGGTCGTCCTATAATTCACCCCTCCACTTT	CASSLFLARSSYNSPLHF	TRBV27	TRBJ1-6	-	-
TGTGCCAGCAGAGGGACAGGATCCTACGAGCAGTACTTC	CASRGTGSYEQYF	TRBV7-9	TRBJ2-7	TRBD1	-
TGTGCCAGCAGCTTACGTAGCGGGAGTTACAATGAGCAGTTCTTC	CASSLRSGSYNEQFF	TRBV11-1	TRBJ2-1	TRBD2	once
TGTGCCAGCAGCCAAGGGGGGGCGAGAACAGATACGCAGTATTTT	CASSQGGARTDTQYF	TRBV7-3	TRBJ2-3	-	few
TGTGCCACCAGCACCCGACTAGCGGGAAGCACAGATACGCAGTATTTT	CATSTRLAGSTDTQYF	TRBV15	TRBJ2-3	TRBD2	-
TGTGCCAGCAGCTCCCAAACGGGACTAGCGGGAGCCGAGCAGTACTTC	CASSSQTGLAGAEQYF	TRBV7-2	TRBJ2-7	TRBD2	-
TGTGCCTGGAGTGTACTTGAGGAAAAACTGTTTTTT	CAWSVLEEKLFF	TRBV30	TRBJ1-4	-	-
TGCGCCAGCAGCGGACAGGGTCGGCAAGGCTCCGGGGAGCTGTTTTTT	CASSGQGRQGSGELFF	TRBV5-1	TRBJ2-2	TRBD1	few
TGCGCCAGCAGTGAGCGGGGCGGGAGAACCGCGGGGACGCAGTATTTT	CASSERGGRTAGTQYF	TRBV10-2	TRBJ2-3	TRBD2	-
TGCGCCAGCAGCTTGCAGGTATCTGGGGCCAACGTCCTGACTTTC	CASSLQVSGANVLTF	TRBV5-1	TRBJ2-6	-	-
TGTGCCAGCTCACCAATGGCGGGACAGGGGGGAAACTATGGCTACACCTTC	CASSPMAGQGGNYGYTF	TRBV18	TRBJ1-2	TRBD1	-